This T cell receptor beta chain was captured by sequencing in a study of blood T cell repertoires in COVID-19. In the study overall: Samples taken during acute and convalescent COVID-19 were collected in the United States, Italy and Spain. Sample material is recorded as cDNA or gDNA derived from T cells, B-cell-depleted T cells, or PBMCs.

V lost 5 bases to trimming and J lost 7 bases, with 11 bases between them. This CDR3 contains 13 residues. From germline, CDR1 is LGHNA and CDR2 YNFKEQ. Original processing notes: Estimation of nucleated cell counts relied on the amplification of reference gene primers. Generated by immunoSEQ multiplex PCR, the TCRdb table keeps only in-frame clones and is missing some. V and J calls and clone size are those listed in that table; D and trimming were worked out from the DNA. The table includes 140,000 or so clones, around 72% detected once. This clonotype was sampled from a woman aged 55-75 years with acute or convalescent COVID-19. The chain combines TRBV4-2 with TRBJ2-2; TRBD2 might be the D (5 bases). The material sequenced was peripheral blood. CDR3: CASSSEGYGELFF. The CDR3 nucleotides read TGTGCCAGCAGCTCAGAGGGCTACGGGGAGCTGTTTTTT.